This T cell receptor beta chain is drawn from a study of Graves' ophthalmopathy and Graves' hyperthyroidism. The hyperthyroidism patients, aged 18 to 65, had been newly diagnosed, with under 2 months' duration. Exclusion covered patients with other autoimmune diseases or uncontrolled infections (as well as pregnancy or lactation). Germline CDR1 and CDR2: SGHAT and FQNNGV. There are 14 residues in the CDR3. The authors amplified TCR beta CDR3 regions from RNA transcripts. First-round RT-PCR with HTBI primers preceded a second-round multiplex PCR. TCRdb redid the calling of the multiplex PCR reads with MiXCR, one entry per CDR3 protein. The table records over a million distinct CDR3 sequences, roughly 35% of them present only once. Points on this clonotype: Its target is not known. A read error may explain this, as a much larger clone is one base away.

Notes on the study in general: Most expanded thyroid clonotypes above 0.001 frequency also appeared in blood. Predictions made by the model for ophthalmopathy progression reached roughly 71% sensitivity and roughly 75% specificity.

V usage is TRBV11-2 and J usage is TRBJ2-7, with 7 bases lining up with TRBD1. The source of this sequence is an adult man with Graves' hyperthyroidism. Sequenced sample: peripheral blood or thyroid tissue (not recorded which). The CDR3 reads CASRAIGTVNERYF. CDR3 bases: TGTGCCAGCAGGGCAATCGGGACAGTCAACGAGCGGTACTTC.